This paragraph covers one T cell receptor (beta chain) sequence. This sample was taken from a study of T cell changes during pregnancy in multiple sclerosis. TCRdb's table, derived via immunoSEQ multiplex PCR, lists solely in-frame clones and lacks some. This sample carries tens of thousands of clones, 75% to 95% of them seen once, and the ten largest clones take 5% to 6.5%. This TCR came from a female donor with multiple sclerosis, enrolled in a pregnancy study. Material: CD8+ T cells from peripheral blood mononuclear cells, obtained in the second trimester of pregnancy.

CDR3 DNA sequence: TGTGCCAGCAGTTTGGTTTCTAGCGGACAAGAGACCCAGTACTTC. It yields the protein CASSLVSSGQETQYF. The J gene is TRBJ2-5, the V gene TRBV27, with 7 bases that match TRBD2. The germline V gene has CDR1 MNHEY and CDR2 SMNVEV (reference sequence). Unmatched junction bases numbered 6, after V lost 3 bases and J lost 2 bases. This CDR3 has 15 amino acids.